This T cell receptor (beta chain) was identified during a study of graft-versus-host responses after intestinal transplantation. On the study more broadly: Those transplanted obtained multivisceral, liver-intestinal, or isolated intestinal grafts. After anti-thymocyte globulin induction, recipients took tacrolimus and steroids for roughly three years. Notes on the study in general: The study found high graft-versus-host to host-versus-graft clonal ratios in allografts of patients with graft-donor T cell macrochimerism.

Sequencing was performed with immunoSEQ multiplex PCR; in TCRdb, only in-frame clones are kept and a portion is missing. The repertoire includes under 100,000 clones, 80% to 95% of them detected once, and about 16% sits in the top ten. To note about this clone: No antigen is known for it.

The CDR3 consists of 14 residues. V dropped 1 base and J dropped 3 bases, with 9 bases sitting between them. Germline V CDR1 and CDR2: MNHNY, SVGAGI (reference sequence). The sample in question was PBMCs, obtained just under 460 days after intestinal transplant. The rearrangement links TRBV6-6 to TRBJ1-2, with D perhaps TRBD1 (6 bases). The sequence derives from a human patient who received an intestinal transplant, so some T cells may come from the graft donor. CDR3 DNA sequence: TGTGCCAGCAGTTACTGGACAGAAGACTATGGCTACACCTTC. Its protein is CASSYWTEDYGYTF.